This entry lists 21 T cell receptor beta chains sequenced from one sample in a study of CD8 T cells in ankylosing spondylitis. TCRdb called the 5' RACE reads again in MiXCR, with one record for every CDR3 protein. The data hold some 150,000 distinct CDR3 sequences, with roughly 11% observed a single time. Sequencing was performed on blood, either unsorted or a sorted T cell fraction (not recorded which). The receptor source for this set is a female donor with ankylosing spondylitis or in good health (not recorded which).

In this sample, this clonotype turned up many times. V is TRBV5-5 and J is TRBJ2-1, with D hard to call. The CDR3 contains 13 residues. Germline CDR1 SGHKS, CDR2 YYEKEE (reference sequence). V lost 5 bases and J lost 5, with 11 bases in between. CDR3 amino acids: CASSKTLNNEQFF. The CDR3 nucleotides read TGTGCCAGCAGTAAGACACTGAACAATGAGCAGTTCTTC.

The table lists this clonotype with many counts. CDR3 DNA: TGCGCCAGCAGCTTTGTGGGTAGCGATACGAGTGGGAATGAGCAGTTCTTC. As protein: CASSFVGSDTSGNEQFF. This sequence joins TRBV5-1 and TRBJ2-1, with a weak D call TRBD2 (5 bases). V was cut by 2 bases and J by 7 bases, with 22 bases left in between. The CDR3 consists of 17 residues. Germline CDR1 and CDR2: SGHRS and YFSETQ.

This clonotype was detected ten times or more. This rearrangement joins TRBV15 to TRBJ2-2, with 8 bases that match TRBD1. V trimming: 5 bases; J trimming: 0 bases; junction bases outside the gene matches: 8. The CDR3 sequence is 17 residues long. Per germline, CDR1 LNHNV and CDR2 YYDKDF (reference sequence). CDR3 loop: CATSPKRQGTNTGELFF. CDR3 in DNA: TGTGCCACCAGCCCTAAGAGACAGGGGACGAACACCGGGGAGCTGTTTTTT.

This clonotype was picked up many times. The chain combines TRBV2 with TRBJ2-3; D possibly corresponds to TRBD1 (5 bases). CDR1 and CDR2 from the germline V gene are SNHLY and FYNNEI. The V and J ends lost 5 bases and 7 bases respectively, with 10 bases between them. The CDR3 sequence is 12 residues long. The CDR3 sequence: CASSLTANTQYF. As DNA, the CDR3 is TGTGCCAGCAGTCTGACAGCGAATACGCAGTATTTT.

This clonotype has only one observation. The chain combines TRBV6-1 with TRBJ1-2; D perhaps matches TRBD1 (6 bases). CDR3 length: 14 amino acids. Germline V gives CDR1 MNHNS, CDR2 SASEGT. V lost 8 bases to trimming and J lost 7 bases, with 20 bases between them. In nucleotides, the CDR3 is TGTGCCAGCTGTCAGACACAGGGTTTTGCTGGCTACACCTTC. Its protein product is CASCQTQGFAGYTF.

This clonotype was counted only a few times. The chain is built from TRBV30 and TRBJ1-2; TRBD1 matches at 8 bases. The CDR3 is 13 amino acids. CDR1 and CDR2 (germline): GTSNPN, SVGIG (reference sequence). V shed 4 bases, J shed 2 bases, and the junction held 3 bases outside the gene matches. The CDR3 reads CAWTTGGNYGYTF. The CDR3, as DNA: TGTGCCTGGACCACAGGGGGGAACTATGGCTACACCTTC.

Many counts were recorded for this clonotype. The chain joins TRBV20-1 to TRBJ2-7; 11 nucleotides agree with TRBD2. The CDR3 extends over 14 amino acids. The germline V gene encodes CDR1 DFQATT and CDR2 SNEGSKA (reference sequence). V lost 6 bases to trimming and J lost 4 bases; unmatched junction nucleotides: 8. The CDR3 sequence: CSATLAGGLYEQYF. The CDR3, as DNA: TGCAGTGCCACCTTAGCGGGGGGGCTTTACGAGCAGTACTTC.

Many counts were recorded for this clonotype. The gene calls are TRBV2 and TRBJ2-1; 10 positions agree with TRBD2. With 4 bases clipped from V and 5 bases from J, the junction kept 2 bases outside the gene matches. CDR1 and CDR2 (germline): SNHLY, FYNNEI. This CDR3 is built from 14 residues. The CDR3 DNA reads TGTGCCAGCAGTGGGACTAGCGGTAACAATGAGCAGTTCTTC. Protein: CASSGTSGNNEQFF.

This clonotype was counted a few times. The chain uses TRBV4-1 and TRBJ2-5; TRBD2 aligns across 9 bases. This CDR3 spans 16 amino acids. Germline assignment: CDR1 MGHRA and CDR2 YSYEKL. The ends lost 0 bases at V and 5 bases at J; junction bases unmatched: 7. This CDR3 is CASSQDTLAGRETQYF. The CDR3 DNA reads TGCGCCAGCAGCCAAGATACCCTAGCGGGACGGGAGACCCAGTACTTC.

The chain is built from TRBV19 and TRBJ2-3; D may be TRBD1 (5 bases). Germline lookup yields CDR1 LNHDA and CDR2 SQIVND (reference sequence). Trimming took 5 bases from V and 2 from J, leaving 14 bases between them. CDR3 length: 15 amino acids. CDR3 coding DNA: TGTGCCAGTAGTTCAAGAGTCGGACACACAGATACGCAGTATTTT. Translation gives CASSSRVGHTDTQYF.

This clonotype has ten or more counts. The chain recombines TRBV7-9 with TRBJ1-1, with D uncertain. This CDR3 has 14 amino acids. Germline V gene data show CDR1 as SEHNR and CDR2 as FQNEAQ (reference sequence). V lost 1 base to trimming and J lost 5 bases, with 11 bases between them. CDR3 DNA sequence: TGTGCCAGCAGCTTAGGGTCGCTGGGTACTGAAGCTTTCTTT. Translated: CASSLGSLGTEAFF.

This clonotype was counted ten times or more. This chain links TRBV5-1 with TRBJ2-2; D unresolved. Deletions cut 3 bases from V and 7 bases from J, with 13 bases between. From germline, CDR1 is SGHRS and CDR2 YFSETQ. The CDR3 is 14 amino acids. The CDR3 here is CASSSDPRDGELFF. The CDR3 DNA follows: TGCGCCAGCAGCTCCGACCCTAGAGACGGGGAGCTGTTTTTT.

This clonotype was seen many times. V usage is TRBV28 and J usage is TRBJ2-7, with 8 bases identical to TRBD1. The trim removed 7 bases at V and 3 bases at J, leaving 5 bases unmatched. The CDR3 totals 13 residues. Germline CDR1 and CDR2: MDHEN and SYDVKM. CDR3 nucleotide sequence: TGTGCCAGCACTAGGACAGGGCGCTACGAGCAGTACTTC. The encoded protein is CASTRTGRYEQYF.

The CDR3 sequence is CASSLDSRYEQYF. The CDR3 DNA sequence: TGCGCCAGCAGCTTGGACAGTCGGTACGAGCAGTACTTC. V gene TRBV5-1 combines with J gene TRBJ2-7; no clear D. The CDR3 contains 13 residues. Germline CDR1 reads SGHRS; CDR2 reads YFSETQ. V dropped 0 bases and J dropped 4 bases, with 8 bases sitting between them.

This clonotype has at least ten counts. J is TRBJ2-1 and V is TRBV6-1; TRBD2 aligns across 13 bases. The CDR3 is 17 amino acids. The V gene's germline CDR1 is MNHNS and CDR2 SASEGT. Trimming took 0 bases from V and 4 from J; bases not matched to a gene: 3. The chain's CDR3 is CASSEALGLAGYNEQFF. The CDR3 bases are TGTGCCAGCAGTGAAGCTTTGGGACTAGCGGGATACAATGAGCAGTTCTTC.

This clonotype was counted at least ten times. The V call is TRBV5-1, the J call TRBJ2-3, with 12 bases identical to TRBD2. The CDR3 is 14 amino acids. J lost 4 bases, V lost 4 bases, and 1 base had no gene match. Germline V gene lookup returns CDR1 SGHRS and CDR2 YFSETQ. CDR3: CASSGLAGSDTQYF. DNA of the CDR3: TGCGCCAGCAGCGGACTAGCGGGATCAGATACGCAGTATTTT.

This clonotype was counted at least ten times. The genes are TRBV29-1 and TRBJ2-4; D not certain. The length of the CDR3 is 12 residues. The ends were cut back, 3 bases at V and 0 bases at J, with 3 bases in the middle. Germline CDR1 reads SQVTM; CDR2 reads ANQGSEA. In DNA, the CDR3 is TGCAGCGTTGACTCAGCCAAAAACATTCAGTACTTC. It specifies CSVDSAKNIQYF.

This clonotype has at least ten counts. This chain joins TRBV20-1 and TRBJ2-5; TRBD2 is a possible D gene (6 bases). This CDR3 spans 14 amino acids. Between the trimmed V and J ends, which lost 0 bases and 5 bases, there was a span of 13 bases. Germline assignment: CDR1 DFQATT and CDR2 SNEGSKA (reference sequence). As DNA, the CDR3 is TGCAGTGCTAGAGATACGGGAGCGTGGGAGACCCAGTACTTC. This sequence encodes CSARDTGAWETQYF.

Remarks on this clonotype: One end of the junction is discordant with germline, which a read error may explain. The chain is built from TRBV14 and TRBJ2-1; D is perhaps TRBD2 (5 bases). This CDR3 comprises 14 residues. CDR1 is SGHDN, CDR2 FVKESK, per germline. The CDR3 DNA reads TGTGCCGGCAGCCGAGCGGCCTCCTACAATGAGCAGTTCTTC. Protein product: CAGSRAASYNEQFF.

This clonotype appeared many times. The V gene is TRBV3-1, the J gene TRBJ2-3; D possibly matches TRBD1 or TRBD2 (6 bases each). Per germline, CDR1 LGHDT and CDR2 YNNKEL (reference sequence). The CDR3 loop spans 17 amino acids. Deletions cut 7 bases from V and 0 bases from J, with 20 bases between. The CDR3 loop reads CASTYHRGPSSTDTQYF. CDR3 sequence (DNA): TGTGCCAGCACATACCATCGGGGGCCTTCTAGCACAGATACGCAGTATTTT.

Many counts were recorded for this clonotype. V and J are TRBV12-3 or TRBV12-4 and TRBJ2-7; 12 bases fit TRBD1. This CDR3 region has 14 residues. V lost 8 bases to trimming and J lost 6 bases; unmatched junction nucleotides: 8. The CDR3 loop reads CASVPGTGGFEQYF. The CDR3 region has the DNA TGTGCCAGCGTACCTGGGACAGGGGGCTTCGAGCAGTACTTC.